The entry below gives a single T cell receptor (beta chain) sequence along with its context. The antigen it binds to is not known. No base-level quality is on record; no much larger clone is a single base apart. This specimen comes from a study of blood T cell repertoires in COVID-19 (dated by TCRdb to about 2020). About the study as a whole: Samples from collaborators originated in the United States, Italy and Spain and spanned both the acute and convalescent phases of COVID-19. Where available, HLA class I and class II types were taken from metadata supplied by the sample provider and were not determined by assay-based typing. The material from the prospective study consisted of cDNA or gDNA derived from T cells, B-cell-depleted T cells, or PBMCs. Nearly every sample came with metadata listing a de-identified subject ID, COVID-19 status, age in years and sex. The repertoires were made available in a free public database intended to serve as a resource for research on the immune response to SARS-CoV-2. Samples came from the ongoing ImmuneRACE study (first 160 participants) plus 1,254 subjects from 6 global collaborators. The dataset comprised deeply sampled blood TCRbeta repertoires from subjects exposed to, actively infected with, or recovered from COVID-19. Beyond this particular receptor, the publication reports: Clinical and demographic metadata were provided uncurated, with the amount varying by source and participant.

Whole blood was collected in K2EDTA tubes by collaborating institutions according to the institutions' own protocols. For TCRbeta analysis, collaborators shipped samples in one of three forms: frozen whole blood, isolated PBMCs, or DNA extracted from either of those sample types. TCRbeta CDR3 regions were amplified from genomic DNA by means of the immunoSEQ Assay, a bias-controlled multiplex PCR. Processing in the source paper ran as follows. Within the assay, amplification of reference gene primers was used to estimate how many nucleated cells each sample contained. To quantify the absolute abundance of each unique TCRbeta CDR3 rearrangement, sequence reads were collapsed and filtered. Productive Simpson clonality was computed per sample as the square root of Simpson's diversity index over productive rearrangements. TCRdb's version of the immuneACCESS table is confined to in-frame rearrangements and falls short of the full clone set. An unresolved V gene accounts for under half of the shortfall where checked; the remainder is of unknown origin. V and J calls and clone size come straight from that table; D and trimming were deduced from the DNA. The sample table holds 230,000 or so clones, of which about 90% were seen once. 1.5% to 2% of the sample is held by the ten biggest clonotypes.

The TCR sequence derives from a man aged 35-49 years with active or convalescent COVID-19. The sample comprised peripheral blood.

The CDR3 region has the sequence CAWTGTGVNNEQFF. Here is the DNA: TGTGCCTGGACCGGGACGGGAGTGAACAATGAGCAGTTCTTC. The sequence is built from TRBV30 and TRBJ2-1, with a weak D call of TRBD2 (6 bases match). CDR1 and CDR2, looked up from the germline V gene (reference sequence), are GTSNPN and SVGIG. The CDR3 sequence holds 14 residues, the cysteine and phenylalanine included. Left in the record is the CDR3 DNA by itself, 42 bases read in frame from the first base. At the junction V is shortened by 4 bases and J by 5 bases, with 15 bases in between.